Each of the 32 T cell receptor beta chains below was sequenced from the same sample in a study of blood T cell repertoires in COVID-19. Sequencing was performed with immunoSEQ multiplex PCR; in TCRdb, only in-frame clones are kept and a portion is missing. This table holds 180,000 or so clones, around 83% found once. Sequencing was carried out using peripheral blood. These receptors were obtained from a young man with acute or convalescent COVID-19.

The chain uses TRBV30 and TRBJ2-1; 8 bases map to TRBD2. This CDR3 region has 16 residues. Germline CDR1 and CDR2: GTSNPN and SVGIG (reference sequence). With V trimmed by 2 bases and J by 6 bases, 12 bases remained unmatched. The CDR3 DNA is TGTGCCTGGAGTCGTAGGGGACTAGTACTCGGCAATGAGCAGTTCTTC. It specifies CAWSRRGLVLGNEQFF.

This chain uses TRBV9 with TRBJ1-3; D is unresolved. The V gene's germline CDR1 is SGDLS and CDR2 YYNGEE. The CDR3 loop spans 16 amino acids. V was shortened by 0 bases and J by 1 base, with 11 bases between the two germline ends. The CDR3 region has the DNA TGTGCCAGCAGCGTAGGCGGTGGCCCTTCTGGAAACACCATATATTTT. This codes for CASSVGGGPSGNTIYF.

The chain couples TRBV2 to TRBJ1-1; D ambiguous. Germline CDR1 SNHLY, CDR2 FYNNEI. V lost 2 bases and J lost 1, with 11 bases in between. The CDR3 sequence is 15 residues long. The CDR3 DNA reads TGTGCCAGCAGTGAATTGGGCAGCCAGAACACTGAAGCTTTCTTT. Its protein is CASSELGSQNTEAFF.

The chain carries TRBV4-2 and TRBJ2-7; 8 positions agree with TRBD2. Germline V CDR1 and CDR2: LGHNA, YNFKEQ. The CDR3 consists of 19 residues. The V and J ends lost 0 bases and 0 bases, in that order; junction bases with no gene match: 13. CDR3 nucleotide sequence: TGTGCCAGCAGCCAAGAAATCCACTACGAGCGGGGGCACTCCTACGAGCAGTACGTC. Protein sequence: CASSQEIHYERGHSYEQYV.

The chain combines TRBV29-1 with TRBJ1-4; D gene unclear. Trimming stripped 4 bases from V and 4 bases from J, with 10 bases between. From germline, CDR1 is SQVTM and CDR2 ANQGSEA. This CDR3 region has 13 residues. The CDR3 nucleotides read TGCAGCGTTGCCCGTAGTGATAATGAAAAACTGTTTTTT. This encodes CSVARSDNEKLFF.

This rearrangement joins TRBV9 to TRBJ1-5, with 7 bases lining up with TRBD1. V shed 4 bases and J 7 bases; nucleotides not matched to a gene: 5. Germline lookup yields CDR1 SGDLS and CDR2 YYNGEE. The CDR3 is made up of 13 amino acids. This CDR3 is CASSSTGEQPQHF. The CDR3 nucleotides read TGTGCCAGCAGCTCCACAGGGGAACAGCCCCAGCATTTT.

The rearrangement links TRBV12-3 or TRBV12-4 to TRBJ1-5, with D unresolved. This CDR3 comprises 12 residues. V shed 2 bases and J shed 10 bases, with 9 bases lying between them. The CDR3, as DNA: TGTGCCAGCAGTTTATGGGCTCAACCCCAGCATTTT. It translates to CASSLWAQPQHF.

The chain couples TRBV15 to TRBJ2-7; the D gene is possibly TRBD1 (6 bases). From germline, CDR1 is LNHNV and CDR2 YYDKDF (reference sequence). V gave up 0 bases and J gave up 5 bases, with 8 bases separating them. The CDR3 contains 13 residues. CDR3 bases: TGTGCCACCAGCAGAGAACAGGGAAACGAGCAGTACTTC. Residues: CATSREQGNEQYF.

The rearrangement uses TRBV7-3 and TRBJ1-1; 7 nucleotides agree with TRBD1. The V gene's germline CDR1 is SGHTA and CDR2 FQGTGA. This CDR3 contains 14 residues. Germline trimming cut 6 bases from V and 6 bases from J; bases unmatched to any gene: 10. The CDR3 sequence: CASSQGGAGSEAFF. As DNA, the CDR3 is TGTGCCAGCAGTCAAGGGGGCGCTGGGTCTGAAGCTTTCTTT.

The chain links TRBV6-6 to TRBJ1-1; D is uncertain. Germline loops: CDR1 MNHNY, CDR2 SVGAGI (reference sequence). Trimming took 5 bases from V and 7 from J, leaving 11 bases between them. The CDR3 runs to 12 residues. CDR3 in amino acids: CASSRRAGEAFF. CDR3 in DNA: TGTGCCAGCAGTAGGAGGGCAGGTGAAGCTTTCTTT.

The chain links TRBV19 to TRBJ2-3, with D unclear. CDR3 length: 12 amino acids. The germline CDR1 and CDR2 sequences are LNHDA and SQIVND (reference sequence). V lost 4 bases to trimming and J lost 5 bases, with 7 bases between them. The CDR3 sequence is CASSSRQDTQYF. CDR3 in DNA: TGTGCCAGTAGTAGCAGGCAAGATACGCAGTATTTT.

The chain employs TRBV30 and TRBJ1-1; 8 positions agree with TRBD1. Germline CDR1 is GTSNPN and CDR2 is SVGIG (reference sequence). This CDR3 region has 15 residues. With V trimmed by 3 bases and J by 1 base, 7 bases remained unmatched. The CDR3 nucleotides are TGTGCCTGGAGCGAGAGGACAGGGTGGAACACTGAAGCTTTCTTT. Residues: CAWSERTGWNTEAFF.

This sequence joins TRBV9 and TRBJ1-6; D remains unclear. The germline V and J ends were trimmed by 3 bases and 6 bases, with 13 bases remaining between them. CDR1 is SGDLS and CDR2 is YYNGEE in the germline V gene. CDR3 length: 15 amino acids. The CDR3 loop is CASSATGGGNSPLHF. CDR3 nucleotides: TGTGCCAGCAGCGCCACGGGTGGAGGTAATTCACCCCTCCACTTT.

J is TRBJ2-7 and V is TRBV18; 10 positions agree with TRBD1. Germline loops: CDR1 KGHSH, CDR2 LQKENI. CDR3 length: 15 residues. Trimming at V came to 2 bases and at J to 7 bases, leaving 8 bases not matched to a gene. The CDR3 nucleotides read TGTGCCAGCTCACCAAGGGGACAGGGGACGGGGGAGCAGTACGTC. Amino acid sequence: CASSPRGQGTGEQYV.

The V call is TRBV25-1, the J call TRBJ1-4; 8 bases are a match to TRBD1. CDR3 length: 16 residues. The germline V gene encodes CDR1 MGHDK and CDR2 SYGVNS. The ends lost 4 bases at V and 3 bases at J; junction bases unmatched: 7. The CDR3 loop reads CASSVFRQGPNEKLFF. Here the CDR3 DNA reads TGTGCCAGCAGTGTCTTTCGACAGGGGCCTAATGAAAAACTGTTTTTT.

This sequence joins TRBV20-1 and TRBJ1-2, with 8 bases identical to TRBD1. The CDR3 is made up of 13 amino acids. The V and J ends lost 3 bases and 5 bases, in that order; junction bases with no gene match: 5. Germline-derived CDR1 and CDR2 are DFQATT and SNEGSKA (reference sequence). The CDR3 DNA sequence: TGCAGTGCTAGTCGGTACAGGGGGTATGGCTACACCTTC. Its protein is CSASRYRGYGYTF.

The rearrangement joins TRBV21-1 to TRBJ1-5; the tabulated D call, TRBD1, remains unverified against the DNA. TRBV21-1 is recorded as a pseudogene. The CDR3 has 15 residues. CDR3 region: CASSDSRDNNQPQHF. The CDR3, as DNA: TGTGCCAGCAGCGACAGTAGGGACAACAATCAGCCCCAGCATTTT.

The rearrangement uses TRBV7-2 and TRBJ2-5; 7 positions agree with TRBD2. CDR1 and CDR2 (germline): SGHTA, FQGNSA. CDR3 length equals 14 residues. The V segment lost 4 bases and the J segment 5 bases; nucleotides outside the gene matches: 7. The CDR3 DNA is TGTGCCAGCAGCTCCGGGACTATTTTGGAGACCCAGTACTTC. Its translation is CASSSGTILETQYF.

The sample holds one count of this clone. V and J are TRBV30 and TRBJ1-5, with D possibly TRBD1 on 5 matching bases. Trimming pared 2 bases from V and 4 bases from J, leaving 9 bases between. Germline CDR1 GTSNPN, CDR2 SVGIG (reference sequence). The CDR3 totals 13 residues. CDR3 in DNA: TGTGCCTGGAGTAGACAGAAGAATCAGCCCCAGCATTTT. Its translation: CAWSRQKNQPQHF.

The chain links TRBV5-5 to TRBJ1-4; D gene ambiguous. This CDR3 has 16 amino acids. V lost 2 bases to trimming and J lost 8 bases, with 19 bases between them. Germline values: CDR1 SGHKS, CDR2 YYEKEE (reference sequence). The DNA of the CDR3 is TGTGCCAGCAGCTTCTACCCCCCGACGCGGCTAGAAAAACTGTTTTTT. It yields the protein CASSFYPPTRLEKLFF.

This chain links TRBV9 with TRBJ1-2; 8 bases agree with TRBD1. CDR3 length: 14 residues. J gave up 3 bases and V 5 bases, and 6 bases lay outside the gene matches. Germline loops: CDR1 SGDLS, CDR2 YYNGEE. CDR3 nucleotide sequence: TGTGCCAGCAGTTCCCAGGGGGCCCACTATGGCTACACCTTC. Protein sequence: CASSSQGAHYGYTF.

The chain is built from TRBV11-2 and TRBJ1-5; D is unclear. CDR3 length: 13 residues. Germline CDR1 is SGHAT and CDR2 is FQNNGV. Between the trimmed V and J ends, which lost 3 bases and 1 base, there was a span of 4 bases. The CDR3 sequence is CASSFQSNQPQHF. The CDR3 coding sequence is TGTGCCAGCAGCTTTCAGAGCAATCAGCCCCAGCATTTT.

In DNA form, the CDR3 reads TGTGCCAGCAGCCAAGAGATCGGGAGGGGCAAAAACATTCAGTACTTC. This encodes CASSQEIGRGKNIQYF. The chain joins TRBV3-1 (or the pseudogene TRBV3-2) to TRBJ2-4, with TRBD2 matching over 8 bases. After removal of 0 bases from V and 3 bases from J, the junction contained 4 bases not matched to a gene. The CDR3 length is 16 residues. The V gene's germline CDR1 is LGHDT and CDR2 YNNKEL (reference sequence).

The chain couples TRBV28 to TRBJ1-5; 9 bases are a match to TRBD1. CDR3 length: 19 residues. Germline CDR1 and CDR2: MDHEN and SYDVKM. Trimming cost V 0 bases and J 2 bases; bases outside gene matches: 11. The CDR3 is CASSLWGTGGEGGNQPQHF. In DNA form, the CDR3 reads TGTGCCAGCAGTTTATGGGGCACAGGGGGCGAAGGTGGCAATCAGCCCCAGCATTTT.

V and J are TRBV9 and TRBJ2-1; TRBD1 agrees at 9 bases. The V gene end was trimmed by 3 bases and the J gene end by 6 bases; junction bases not matched to a gene: 10. Germline lookup yields CDR1 SGDLS and CDR2 YYNGEE. The CDR3 loop spans 16 amino acids. CDR3 nucleotides: TGTGCCAGCAGCGAGGTATCCGGGACAGGGATCAATGAGCAGTTCTTC. It is translated as CASSEVSGTGINEQFF.

The V gene is TRBV19, the J gene TRBJ1-1, with TRBD1 matching 10 bases. J lost 4 bases, V lost 3 bases, and 2 bases had no gene match. Looked up from germline, CDR1 is LNHDA and CDR2 is SQIVND (reference sequence). CDR3 length: 14 amino acids. CDR3 DNA sequence: TGTGCCAGTAGTATGGGACAGGGGAGCACTGAAGCTTTCTTT. Translating it yields CASSMGQGSTEAFF.

The V call is TRBV11-2, the J call TRBJ2-7, with D unclear. The CDR3 extends over 14 amino acids. Germline V gives CDR1 SGHAT, CDR2 FQNNGV. Trimming shortened V by 0 bases and J by 1 base, and 7 bases separated the two germline ends. The CDR3 region is CASSLDTESYEQYV. In DNA, the CDR3 is TGTGCCAGCAGCTTAGATACAGAATCCTACGAGCAGTACGTC.

The chain recombines TRBV6-1 with TRBJ2-1; D call uncertain. The CDR3 extends over 14 amino acids. With 2 bases removed from V and 4 bases from J, the gap between germline ends came to 9 bases. Germline assignment: CDR1 MNHNS and CDR2 SASEGT. The CDR3 bases are TGTGCCAGCAGTGAATCACGAGGTTACAATGAGCAGTTCTTC. Protein sequence: CASSESRGYNEQFF.

The chain carries TRBV5-6 and TRBJ2-5, with 7 bases fitting TRBD1. J gave up 0 bases and V 3 bases, and 8 bases lay outside the gene matches. The CDR3 covers 16 residues. Germline CDR1 reads SGHDT; CDR2 reads YYEEEE. The CDR3 region is CASSWKKQGYQETQYF. The CDR3 DNA sequence: TGTGCCAGCAGCTGGAAGAAACAGGGGTACCAAGAGACCCAGTACTTC.

The CDR3 loop is CASSSQGIGTDTQYF. The CDR3 nucleotides read TGCGCCAGCAGCTCACAGGGGATAGGCACAGATACGCAGTATTTT. The chain links TRBV4-1 to TRBJ2-3; 7 nucleotides line up with TRBD1. This CDR3 spans 15 amino acids. V gave up 5 bases and J gave up 1 base; unmatched junction bases: 6. Germline values: CDR1 MGHRA, CDR2 YSYEKL.

The rearrangement links TRBV5-1 to TRBJ1-4; TRBD1 matches at 7 bases. Germline V gene sequence: CDR1 SGHRS, CDR2 YFSETQ. With V trimmed by 4 bases and J by 5 bases, 11 bases remained unmatched. The CDR3 is 16 amino acids. CDR3 loop: CASSLGPGQSNEKLFF. Here the CDR3 DNA reads TGCGCCAGCAGCCTCGGACCGGGACAGTCGAATGAAAAACTGTTTTTT.

V and J are TRBV6-5 and TRBJ1-5; 9 bases agree with TRBD1. The CDR3 is 15 amino acids. V was pared by 6 bases and J by 4 bases, with 7 bases of the junction left unmatched. Germline V lookup: CDR1 MNHEY, CDR2 SVGAGI. The CDR3 bases are TGTGCCAGCAGCCGCTATGGGACAGGGAATCAGCCCCAGCATTTT. Translating it yields CASSRYGTGNQPQHF.